Described below is a single T cell receptor (beta chain) sequence and its context. The data stem from a study of T cells in Graves' hyperthyroidism and ophthalmopathy. Amplified regions were TCR beta CDR3 sequences from RNA transcripts. A set of HTBI primers served as the primers for a first-round RT-PCR of the TCR CDR3. TCRdb passed the multiplex PCR reads through MiXCR, listing each CDR3 protein once. Here the sample spans around 700,000 distinct CDR3 sequences, around 20% being singletons. Per germline, CDR1 LNHNV and CDR2 YYDKDF (reference sequence). V gave up 0 bases and J gave up 6 bases; unmatched junction bases: 5. CDR3 length: 14 amino acids.

The specimen was blood. The chain recombines TRBV15 with TRBJ2-7, with 7 bases fitting TRBD1. The receptor was derived from a woman aged 45-65 years with Graves' hyperthyroidism that later progressed to Graves' ophthalmopathy. In DNA form, the CDR3 reads TGTGCCACCAGCAGAGATCGACAGGGTCCCGAGCAGTACTTC. Its translation: CATSRDRQGPEQYF.